This T cell receptor beta chain was obtained from a study of blood T cell repertoires in COVID-19. Study-wide context: PBMCs, B-cell-depleted T cells, or T cells were the source of the cDNA or gDNA that made up the material.

Original data processing: Estimation of nucleated cell counts was performed using reference gene primer amplification. Data came from immunoSEQ multiplex PCR; TCRdb stores just in-frame clones and leaves some out. V, J and clone size derive from that table, while D and trimming were established from the DNA sequence. There are about 60,000 clones in the sample; 85% to 90% occur only once, and about 4.4% lies in the top ten. V lost 2 bases to trimming and J lost 7 bases, with 18 bases between them. The CDR3 length is 17 residues. Germline V gene data show CDR1 as MNHEY and CDR2 as SMNVEV (reference sequence).

This chain connects TRBV27 to TRBJ1-6; D gene uncertain. The TCR comes from a man in his sixties with acute or convalescent COVID-19. Sequenced material: peripheral blood. The CDR3 region is CASSLEAARRSNSPLHF. In DNA, the CDR3 is TGTGCCAGCAGTTTAGAGGCAGCCCGAAGGTCGAATTCACCCCTCCACTTT.